This passage covers 20 T cell receptor beta chains from one sample sequenced in a study of blood T cell repertoires in COVID-19 (dated by TCRdb to 2020 to 2021). The receptor library was made with the immunoSEQ multiplex PCR assay. The table was pulled from immuneACCESS by TCRdb, which kept in-frame rearrangements only. Such tables lose some clones; where checked, under half of the loss comes from unresolved V genes, and the rest has no known cause. The table for this sample lists a few hundred thousand clones; 87% of them were counted only once. The ten most abundant clones make up over 2% of the sample. Sequenced: peripheral blood. These receptor sequences come from a woman aged 50 to 60 with acute or convalescent COVID-19.

The chain carries TRBV3-1 (or the pseudogene TRBV3-2) and TRBJ2-1; D gene uncertain. The CDR3 spans 11 residues. Trimming stripped 2 bases from V and 10 bases from J, with 6 bases between. CDR1 is LGHDT, CDR2 YNNKEL, per germline (reference sequence). The CDR3: CASSQSGEQFF. CDR3 nucleotides: TGTGCCAGCAGCCAATCAGGAGAGCAGTTCTTC.

V usage is TRBV29-1 and J usage is TRBJ2-2; 10 nucleotides line up with TRBD1. This CDR3 is built from 14 residues. Germline V gives CDR1 SQVTM, CDR2 ANQGSEA. V shed 4 bases, J shed 4 bases, and the junction held 3 bases outside the gene matches. The CDR3 loop reads CSVARTGGTGELFF. The CDR3 DNA reads TGCAGCGTTGCCAGGACAGGGGGCACCGGGGAGCTGTTTTTT.

The chain links TRBV5-6 to TRBJ1-2; 7 bases align to TRBD1. Looked up from germline, CDR1 is SGHDT and CDR2 is YYEEEE. The CDR3 is 15 amino acids. With 1 base clipped from V and 4 bases from J, the junction kept 7 bases outside the gene matches. CDR3 coding DNA: TGTGCCAGCAGCTTGAGACAGGGTGGGGGCTATGGCTACACCTTC. Protein: CASSLRQGGGYGYTF.

The chain has TRBV28 and TRBJ1-1; TRBD1 might be the D (5 bases). Germline loops: CDR1 MDHEN, CDR2 SYDVKM. The CDR3 runs 15 residues. V was cut by 4 bases and J by 3 bases, with 15 bases left in between. Here the CDR3 reads CASSYSDLRDTEAFF. CDR3 DNA: TGTGCCAGCAGTTACTCCGACCTCAGGGACACTGAAGCTTTCTTT.

This rearrangement joins TRBV18 to TRBJ2-2, with TRBD1 identical over 9 bases. The V segment lost 4 bases and the J segment 0 bases; nucleotides outside the gene matches: 9. Per germline, CDR1 KGHSH and CDR2 LQKENI. The CDR3 length is 18 residues. The CDR3 region is CASSLQIQGATNTGELFF. The CDR3 nucleotides are TGTGCCAGCTCACTACAAATACAGGGGGCGACGAACACCGGGGAGCTGTTTTTT.

This chain joins TRBV4-1 and TRBJ2-7; 8 bases line up with TRBD1. Germline V gives CDR1 MGHRA, CDR2 YSYEKL. V lost 3 bases and J lost 3; bases outside the gene matches: 7. The CDR3 covers 15 residues. CDR3 sequence reads: CASSHRTDRDYEQYF. The CDR3 DNA is TGCGCCAGCAGCCACAGAACGGACAGGGACTACGAGCAGTACTTC.

The chain uses TRBV7-9 and TRBJ1-4, with a tentative D call TRBD1 (5 bases). V shed 5 bases and J shed 6 bases, with 19 bases lying between them. This CDR3 is 16 amino acids long. Germline V gives CDR1 SEHNR, CDR2 FQNEAQ (reference sequence). The CDR3 here is CASSTLGQGWDEKLFF. DNA for the CDR3: TGTGCCAGCAGCACCCTAGGGCAGGGCTGGGATGAAAAACTGTTTTTT.

This chain connects TRBV4-3 to TRBJ2-7; weak D call: TRBD2 (5 bases). V lost 0 bases to trimming and J lost 0 bases, with 9 bases between them. This CDR3 is built from 15 residues. Germline CDR1 is LGHNA and CDR2 is YSLEER. CDR3 nucleotide sequence: TGCGCCAGCAGCCAAGATAGCGCCTACTCCTACGAGCAGTACTTC. This codes for CASSQDSAYSYEQYF.

The rearrangement uses TRBV30 and TRBJ2-1; TRBD1 might be the D (8 bases). Trimming took off 2 bases at V and 9 bases at J, with 20 bases between the two ends. Germline values: CDR1 GTSNPN, CDR2 SVGIG (reference sequence). CDR3 length: 15 residues. In DNA, the CDR3 is TGTGCCTGGAGTAGGGAACAGGGGGGGAATATTGAGCAGTTCTTC. Translation gives CAWSREQGGNIEQFF.

The chain couples TRBV5-5 to TRBJ1-1; the D is unclear. The CDR3 is 13 amino acids. Germline V CDR1 and CDR2: SGHKS, YYEKEE (reference sequence). Trimming pared 4 bases from V and 0 bases from J, leaving 7 bases between. Written as DNA, the CDR3 is TGTGCCAGCAGCCCCTACGTGAACACTGAAGCTTTCTTT. Amino acid sequence: CASSPYVNTEAFF.

The chain employs TRBV7-9 and TRBJ1-1; unclear D gene. Germline V gene lookup returns CDR1 SEHNR and CDR2 FQNEAQ (reference sequence). This CDR3 is 14 amino acids long. Trimming left V 1 base short and J 1 base short, with 7 bases between. The CDR3 DNA sequence: TGTGCCAGCAGCTTAGTGGTGAGGAACACTGAAGCTTTCTTT. This encodes CASSLVVRNTEAFF.

The chain has TRBV5-4 and TRBJ1-2; D is perhaps TRBD1 (5 bases). The CDR3 is made up of 14 amino acids. CDR1 and CDR2 (germline): SGHNT, YYREEE (reference sequence). V was clipped by 4 bases and J by 2 bases, with 12 bases between them. The CDR3 is CASSHKDRNYGYTF. The DNA for the CDR3 is TGTGCCAGCAGCCATAAAGACAGAAACTATGGCTACACCTTC.

This chain uses TRBV5-1 with TRBJ2-7, with a tentative D call TRBD1 (5 bases). CDR1 SGHRS and CDR2 YFSETQ come from the germline V gene. This CDR3 is built from 14 residues. The V end lost 0 bases, the J end lost 0 bases, and 7 bases lay between the germline ends. CDR3 region: CASSLGQSSYEQYF. CDR3 DNA: TGCGCCAGCAGCTTGGGACAGAGCTCCTACGAGCAGTACTTC.

This sequence joins TRBV19 and TRBJ1-5, with 10 bases lining up with TRBD1. The CDR3 extends over 14 amino acids. CDR1 LNHDA and CDR2 SQIVND come from the germline V gene (reference sequence). V was pared by 5 bases and J by 7 bases, with 5 bases of the junction left unmatched. CDR3 in DNA: TGTGCCAGTAGTCGGGACAGGGGTAGACAGCCCCAGCATTTT. Translation: CASSRDRGRQPQHF.

This chain uses TRBV6-6 with TRBJ2-1, with TRBD1 identical over 9 bases. Looked up from germline, CDR1 is MNHNY and CDR2 is SVGAGI (reference sequence). Trimming removed 2 bases from V and 4 bases from J; junction bases left unmatched: 6. CDR3 length equals 16 residues. CDR3 nucleotides: TGTGCCAGCAGTTACCCTGGACAGGGGACATACAATGAGCAGTTCTTC. Amino acids: CASSYPGQGTYNEQFF.

The chain recombines TRBV5-1 with TRBJ2-2, with 9 bases aligning to TRBD2. The germline gives CDR1 SGHRS, CDR2 YFSETQ. The trim removed 7 bases at V and 3 bases at J, leaving 7 bases unmatched. The CDR3 length is 15 residues. CDR3 nucleotides: TGCGCCAGCCTCCCGGGGACTAGCTACACCGGGGAGCTGTTTTTT. Its protein product is CASLPGTSYTGELFF.

V and J are TRBV4-1 and TRBJ2-7; the match to TRBD1 covers 7 bases. Germline trimming cut 1 base from V and 3 bases from J; bases unmatched to any gene: 6. In germline, CDR1 is MGHRA, CDR2 YSYEKL. CDR3 length equals 15 residues. This chain's CDR3 is CASSQGRQGFYEQYF. As DNA, the CDR3 is TGCGCCAGCAGCCAAGGGCGACAGGGTTTCTACGAGCAGTACTTC.

The rearrangement links TRBV24-1 to TRBJ2-1, with D possibly TRBD2 on 6 matching bases. Deletions cut 3 bases from V and 6 bases from J, with 20 bases between. The CDR3 runs to 17 residues. Germline CDR1 KGHDR, CDR2 SFDVKD. CDR3: CATSDPPGLRRSNEQFF. The CDR3 DNA reads TGTGCCACCAGTGATCCGCCGGGACTCCGAAGGAGCAATGAGCAGTTCTTC.

The V call is TRBV7-2, the J call TRBJ1-6; possibly TRBD1 for D (6 bases). Looked up from germline, CDR1 is SGHTA and CDR2 is FQGNSA. Trimming took off 5 bases at V and 9 bases at J, with 23 bases between the two ends. The CDR3 length is 17 residues. CDR3 residues: CASSPLLSGTIISPLHF. CDR3 in DNA: TGTGCCAGCAGCCCACTTTTATCCGGGACAATAATTTCACCCCTCCACTTT.

The rearrangement joins TRBV28 to TRBJ1-1; no firm D call. The V gene's germline CDR1 is MDHEN and CDR2 SYDVKM. The CDR3 is made up of 17 amino acids. With 6 bases removed from V and 2 bases from J, the gap between germline ends came to 22 bases. DNA of the CDR3: TGTGCCAGCAGCCGAACCGCAGGAAAAACCTCAAACACTGAAGCTTTCTTT. Its protein is CASSRTAGKTSNTEAFF.